Listed below are T cell receptor beta chains from one sample, sequenced in a study of T-cell memory formation after mild COVID-19. Via MiXCR, TCRdb re-called the 5' RACE reads, giving one row per CDR3 protein. This table has 120,000 or so distinct CDR3 sequences, 16% appearing once. Sequencing used PBMCs or a T cell subset sorted from them (not recorded which). Receptor source: an adult woman who had mild COVID-19 (a few samples of this study predate the infection). Cell type and time point are not known. Each CDR3 is given with its conserved first and last residue. D genes are given only for firm matches. Clone size is stated in some rows and not others, as once, few, many or a class when expanded.

abundance,d_gene,len,j_gene,v_gene,CDR3aa,CDR3nt
few,TRBD1,15,TRBJ2-2,TRBV29-1,CTSLVGQWDPGELFF,TGCACGTCCCTCGTGGGACAGTGGGATCCCGGGGAGCTGTTTTTT
few,.,13,TRBJ2-7,TRBV10-3,CAISEFDVYEQYF,TGTGCCATCAGTGAATTCGACGTTTACGAGCAGTACTTC
.,TRBD2,15,TRBJ2-7,TRBV7-8,CASSETSGRGYEQYF,TGTGCCAGCAGCGAGACTAGCGGGAGGGGCTACGAGCAGTACTTC
few,.,15,TRBJ2-1,TRBV5-1,CASSFGRTDYNEQFF,TGCGCCAGCAGCTTCGGTCGGACAGACTACAATGAGCAGTTCTTC
few,.,17,TRBJ2-3,TRBV20-1,CSARAYYNQRSTDTQYF,TGCAGTGCTAGAGCCTATTACAATCAGCGGAGCACAGATACGCAGTATTTT
.,TRBD2,17,TRBJ2-1,TRBV12-3/TRBV12-4,CASSSSKLAGGPSEQFF,TGTGCCAGCAGTTCCTCCAAACTAGCGGGAGGGCCGAGTGAGCAGTTCTTC
few,.,17,TRBJ2-6,TRBV25-1,CASSDRGGPPGANVLTF,TGTGCCAGCAGTGATAGGGGGGGCCCACCTGGGGCCAACGTCCTGACTTTC
.,.,15,TRBJ1-1,TRBV6-6,CASRGRGQGEWKAFF,TGTGCCAGCAGGGGCCGGGGGCAGGGCGAATGGAAAGCTTTCTTT
.,.,14,TRBJ2-4,TRBV9,CASSVVGGEDIQYF,TGTGCCAGCAGCGTAGTGGGGGGCGAAGACATTCAGTACTTC
.,.,16,TRBJ1-6,TRBV9,CASSVAGGQGGSPLHF,TGTGCCAGCAGCGTAGCCGGCGGGCAGGGAGGTTCACCCCTCCACTTT
.,.,14,TRBJ2-7,TRBV24-1,CATSDPGPPYEQYF,TGTGCCACCAGTGACCCCGGTCCCCCCTACGAGCAGTACTTC
.,TRBD2,16,TRBJ2-7,TRBV5-1,CASSLQRLAGGYEQYF,TGCGCCAGCAGCTTGCAGCGTCTAGCGGGGGGCTACGAGCAGTACTTC
.,.,16,TRBJ1-5,TRBV29-1,CSVGDDSSDSNQPQHF,TGCAGCGTTGGTGATGACTCAAGTGATAGCAATCAGCCCCAGCATTTT
many,.,13,TRBJ1-1,TRBV4-1,CASSYDMNTEAFF,TGCGCCAGCAGCTATGACATGAACACTGAAGCTTTCTTT
.,.,14,TRBJ1-1,TRBV5-1,CASSLVTSNTEAFF,TGCGCCAGCAGCTTGGTTACGTCGAACACTGAAGCTTTCTTT
few,TRBD1,14,TRBJ2-2,TRBV20-1,CSASKAGGAGELFF,TGCAGTGCTAGCAAGGCAGGGGGCGCCGGGGAGCTGTTTTTT
many,.,13,TRBJ2-1,TRBV5-1,CASSFRGVDEQFF,TGCGCCAGCAGCTTTAGAGGGGTCGATGAGCAGTTCTTC
.,TRBD1,14,TRBJ2-4,TRBV12-3/TRBV12-4,CASSRRTGLNIQYF,TGTGCCAGCAGCCGCCGGACAGGGCTAAACATTCAGTACTTC
few,.,13,TRBJ2-1,TRBV12-3/TRBV12-4,CASSSGPFAEQFF,TGTGCCAGCAGTTCCGGCCCGTTTGCTGAGCAGTTCTTC
.,.,15,TRBJ2-2,TRBV5-1,CASSPTEGSGGELFF,TGCGCCAGCAGCCCAACGGAGGGGTCAGGCGGGGAGCTGTTTTTT
.,.,13,TRBJ2-3,TRBV6-2/TRBV6-3,CASRPISTDTQYF,TGTGCCAGCAGGCCCATCAGCACAGATACGCAGTATTTT
few,TRBD2,19,TRBJ2-1,TRBV7-2,CASSSRSRLAGSVYNEQFF,TGTGCCAGCAGCTCCCGCTCGAGACTAGCGGGAAGTGTCTACAATGAGCAGTTCTTC
.,TRBD1,14,TRBJ1-4,TRBV9,CASSATGSNEKLFF,TGTGCCAGCAGCGCGACAGGGAGTAATGAAAAACTGTTTTTT
.,TRBD2,18,TRBJ2-7,TRBV20-1,CSARDQTSGKRGLYEQYF,TGCAGTGCTAGAGATCAGACTAGCGGTAAGCGGGGTCTGTACGAGCAGTACTTC
few,.,16,TRBJ2-2,TRBV21-1,CASSKEEGMNTGELFF,TGTGCCAGCAGCAAAGAAGAGGGGATGAACACCGGGGAGCTGTTTTTT
many,TRBD2,15,TRBJ2-7,TRBV7-8,CASRDPAGGTYEQYF,TGTGCCAGCAGAGATCCAGCGGGAGGGACCTACGAGCAGTACTTC
.,.,18,TRBJ2-2,TRBV5-1,CASSLAPTVASRTGELFF,TGCGCCAGCAGCTTGGCCCCAACAGTAGCCTCGAGAACCGGGGAGCTGTTTTTT
few,.,15,TRBJ1-6,TRBV12-3/TRBV12-4,CASSSFSLGNSPLHF,TGTGCCAGCAGTTCCTTTAGCCTGGGGAATTCACCCCTCCACTTT
few,.,15,TRBJ2-1,TRBV13,CASSFRPSSYNEQFF,TGTGCCAGCAGCTTTCGACCGAGCTCCTACAATGAGCAGTTCTTC
few,TRBD2,14,TRBJ2-7,TRBV19,CASSRTSGGYEQYF,TGTGCCAGTAGCCGGACTAGCGGGGGATACGAGCAGTACTTC
few,TRBD2,13,TRBJ2-1,TRBV12-3/TRBV12-4,CASSLAGGHEQFF,TGTGCCAGCAGTTTGGCGGGAGGCCATGAGCAGTTCTTC
few,.,15,TRBJ2-1,TRBV3-1,CASSQEQNSYNEQFF,TGTGCCAGCAGCCAAGAACAAAACTCCTACAATGAGCAGTTCTTC
.,TRBD2,19,TRBJ2-1,TRBV4-1,CASSQDPSVTSGRGYEQFF,TGCGCCAGCAGCCAAGATCCCTCCGTAACTAGCGGGAGGGGGTATGAGCAGTTCTTC
few,TRBD2,15,TRBJ2-3,TRBV30,CAWRAGLARTDTQYF,TGTGCCTGGAGGGCGGGACTAGCTCGGACAGATACGCAGTATTTT
few,TRBD1,15,TRBJ2-7,TRBV19,CASSRGTGVSYEQYF,TGTGCCAGTAGTAGAGGGACAGGGGTCTCCTACGAGCAGTACTTC